A few counts support the clone carrying this T cell receptor beta chain. Its antigen is still unknown. This specimen belongs to a study of CD4 T cells in relation to SARS-CoV-2 and coronaviruses. The overall study: ViraFEST: approximately ten-day antigen culture of PBMCs, then TCR beta CDR3 sequencing.

Study-level points and caveats: Each donor contributed either pre-pandemic or post-infection samples, not both.

This table comes from immunoSEQ multiplex PCR, and its TCRdb copy is limited to in-frame clones, with some not included. The sample yields 21,000 or so clones, 76% seen once. Unexposed donor CD4+ T cells date from about 2011-2018, before the COVID-19 pandemic. CD4+ T cells were isolated from the cells after about 11 days of culture. Unexposed-donor CD4+ T cells were probed with SARS-CoV-2 S/N and four cold-coronavirus spikes, cells permitting. Cultures held more than 1.5 million PBMCs per well with about 10 IU/ml IL-2. Source material: CD4+ T cells from PBMCs, cultured in vitro. The receptor's source is a human donor in good health.

The CDR3 reads CASRQDRAIGPQHF. The DNA of the CDR3 is TGTGCCAGCAGACAGGACAGGGCGATAGGGCCCCAGCATTTT. V is TRBV6-5 and J is TRBJ1-5; 8 positions match TRBD1. Trimming took 6 bases from V and 9 from J; bases not matched to a gene: 10. This CDR3 has 14 residues. In germline, CDR1 is MNHEY, CDR2 SVGAGI.